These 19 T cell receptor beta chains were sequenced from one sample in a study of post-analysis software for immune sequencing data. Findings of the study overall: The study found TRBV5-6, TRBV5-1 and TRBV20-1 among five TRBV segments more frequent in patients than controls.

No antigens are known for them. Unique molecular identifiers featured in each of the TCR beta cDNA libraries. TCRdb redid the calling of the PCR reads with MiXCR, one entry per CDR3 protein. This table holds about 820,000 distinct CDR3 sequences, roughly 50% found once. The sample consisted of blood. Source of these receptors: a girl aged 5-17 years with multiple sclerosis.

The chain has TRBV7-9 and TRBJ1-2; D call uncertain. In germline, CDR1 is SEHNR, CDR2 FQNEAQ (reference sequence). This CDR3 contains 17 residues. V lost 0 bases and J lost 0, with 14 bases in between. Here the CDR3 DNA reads TGTGCCAGCAGCTTAGCCCCCGTAGGCAAAGCTAACTATGGCTACACCTTC. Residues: CASSLAPVGKANYGYTF.

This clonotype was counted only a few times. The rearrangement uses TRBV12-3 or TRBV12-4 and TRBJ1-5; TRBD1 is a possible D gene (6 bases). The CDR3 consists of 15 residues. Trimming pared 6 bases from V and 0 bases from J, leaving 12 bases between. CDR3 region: CASRPKGGSNQPQHF. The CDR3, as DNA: TGTGCCAGCAGGCCCAAGGGGGGTAGCAATCAGCCCCAGCATTTT.

The CDR3 nucleotides read TGCAGTGCCGCGGATAGCGGGAGGGGAGCAGATACGCAGTATTTT. As protein: CSAADSGRGADTQYF. This chain links TRBV20-1 with TRBJ2-3, with 11 bases fitting TRBD2. From germline, CDR1 is DFQATT and CDR2 SNEGSKA (reference sequence). CDR3 size: 15 residues. V lost 6 bases to trimming and J lost 4 bases; unmatched junction nucleotides: 9.

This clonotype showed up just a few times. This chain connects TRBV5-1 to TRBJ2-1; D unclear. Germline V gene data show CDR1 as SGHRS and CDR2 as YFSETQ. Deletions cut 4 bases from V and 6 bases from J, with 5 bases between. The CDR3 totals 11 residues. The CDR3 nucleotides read TGCGCCAGCAGCATTACCAATGAGCAGTTCTTC. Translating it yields CASSITNEQFF.

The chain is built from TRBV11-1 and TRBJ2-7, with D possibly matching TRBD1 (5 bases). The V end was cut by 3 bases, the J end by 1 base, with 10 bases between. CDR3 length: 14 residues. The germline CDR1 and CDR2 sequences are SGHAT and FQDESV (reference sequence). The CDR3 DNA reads TGTGCCAGCAGCTTGTTGACAGATTCCTACGAGCAGTACTTC. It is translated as CASSLLTDSYEQYF.

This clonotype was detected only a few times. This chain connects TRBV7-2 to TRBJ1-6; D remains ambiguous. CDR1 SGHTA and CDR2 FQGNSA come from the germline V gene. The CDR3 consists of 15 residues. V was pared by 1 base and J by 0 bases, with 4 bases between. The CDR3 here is CASSLGVSYNSPLHF. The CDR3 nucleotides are TGTGCCAGCAGCTTAGGGGTCTCCTATAATTCACCCCTCCACTTT.

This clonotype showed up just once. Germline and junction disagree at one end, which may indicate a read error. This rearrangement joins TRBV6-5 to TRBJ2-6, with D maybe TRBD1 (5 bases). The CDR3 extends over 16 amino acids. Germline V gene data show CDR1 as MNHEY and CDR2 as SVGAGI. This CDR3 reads CASLKGVYSGANVRTF. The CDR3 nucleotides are TGTGCCAGCTTAAAAGGGGTTTACTCTGGGGCCAACGTCCGGACTTTC.

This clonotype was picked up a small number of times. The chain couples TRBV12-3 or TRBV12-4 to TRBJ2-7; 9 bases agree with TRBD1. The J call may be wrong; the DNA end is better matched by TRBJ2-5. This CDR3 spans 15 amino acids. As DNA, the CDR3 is TGTGCCAGCAGTTTGGGGACAGGGAGGGGAGAGACCCAGTACTTC. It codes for CASSLGTGRGETQYF.

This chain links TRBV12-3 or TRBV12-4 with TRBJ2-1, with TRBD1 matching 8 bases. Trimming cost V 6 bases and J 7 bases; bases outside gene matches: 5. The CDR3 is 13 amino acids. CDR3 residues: CASRDRARNEQFF. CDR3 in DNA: TGTGCCAGCAGGGACAGGGCGAGGAATGAGCAGTTCTTC.

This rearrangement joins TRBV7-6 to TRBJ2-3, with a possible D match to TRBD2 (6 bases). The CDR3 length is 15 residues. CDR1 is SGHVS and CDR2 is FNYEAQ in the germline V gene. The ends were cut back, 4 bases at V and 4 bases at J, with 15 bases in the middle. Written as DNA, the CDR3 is TGTGCCAGCAGCTCGTGGACTAACAGACCAGATACGCAGTATTTT. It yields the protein CASSSWTNRPDTQYF.

The CDR3 nucleotides are TGCGCCAGCAGCTTGGGGGGCCTAATGAACGAGCAGTACTTC. Its protein product is CASSLGGLMNEQYF. J is TRBJ2-7 and V is TRBV5-1, with TRBD1 as a possible D gene (5 bases). V was pared by 0 bases and J by 5 bases, with 12 bases between. The length of the CDR3 is 14 residues. Germline CDR1 and CDR2: SGHRS and YFSETQ.

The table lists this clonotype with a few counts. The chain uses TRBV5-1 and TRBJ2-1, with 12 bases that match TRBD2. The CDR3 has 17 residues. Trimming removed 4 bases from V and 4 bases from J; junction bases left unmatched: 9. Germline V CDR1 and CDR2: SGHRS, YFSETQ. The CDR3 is CASSLLLAGGFYNEQFF. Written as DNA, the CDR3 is TGCGCCAGCAGCCTCCTACTAGCGGGGGGTTTTTACAATGAGCAGTTCTTC.

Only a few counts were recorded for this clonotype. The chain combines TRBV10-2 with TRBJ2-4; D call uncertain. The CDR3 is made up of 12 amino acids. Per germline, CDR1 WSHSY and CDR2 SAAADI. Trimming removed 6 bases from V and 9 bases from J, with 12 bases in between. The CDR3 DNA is TGCGCCAGCAGGCCAGCCGACGGCATTCAGTACTTC. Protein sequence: CASRPADGIQYF.

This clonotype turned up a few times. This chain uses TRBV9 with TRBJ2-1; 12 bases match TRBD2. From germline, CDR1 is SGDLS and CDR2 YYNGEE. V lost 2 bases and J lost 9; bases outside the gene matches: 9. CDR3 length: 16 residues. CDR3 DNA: TGTGCCAGCAGCGTCCTAGCGGGAGGGCCGTTAGGTGAGCAGTTCTTC. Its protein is CASSVLAGGPLGEQFF. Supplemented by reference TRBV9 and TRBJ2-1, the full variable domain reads DSGVTQTPKHLITATGQRVTLRCSPRSGDLSVYWYQQSLDQGLQFLIQYYNGEERAKGNILERFSAQQFPDLHSELNLSSLELGDSALYFCASSVLAGGPLGEQFFGPGTRLTVL.

The CDR3 is CSAPKAGGSYEQYF. The CDR3 coding sequence is TGCAGTGCTCCAAAAGCGGGTGGGAGCTACGAGCAGTACTTC. The genes are TRBV20-1 and TRBJ2-7, with D possibly matching TRBD2 (6 bases). Per the germline V gene, CDR1 is DFQATT and CDR2 is SNEGSKA (reference sequence). This CDR3 has 14 amino acids. V was clipped by 5 bases and J by 3 bases, with 17 bases between them.

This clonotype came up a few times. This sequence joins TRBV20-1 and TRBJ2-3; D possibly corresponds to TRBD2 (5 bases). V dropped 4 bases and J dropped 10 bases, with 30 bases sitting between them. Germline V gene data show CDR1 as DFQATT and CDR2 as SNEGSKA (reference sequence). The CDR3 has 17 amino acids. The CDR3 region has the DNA TGCAGTGCTAAATACCCGACCCGATTTGGTGCCGCCGGGGCGCAGTATTTT. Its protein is CSAKYPTRFGAAGAQYF.

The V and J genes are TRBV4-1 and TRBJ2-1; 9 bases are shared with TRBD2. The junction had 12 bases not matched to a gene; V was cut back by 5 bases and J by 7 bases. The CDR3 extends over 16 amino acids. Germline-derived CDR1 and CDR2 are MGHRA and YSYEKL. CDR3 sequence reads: CASSGRERGARNEQFF. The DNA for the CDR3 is TGCGCCAGCAGCGGACGGGAGCGGGGGGCGAGGAATGAGCAGTTCTTC.

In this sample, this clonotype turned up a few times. This CDR3 reads CASSWGRGSVEQFF. The CDR3 coding sequence is TGTGCCAGCAGTTGGGGCAGGGGGAGCGTTGAGCAGTTCTTC. The chain couples TRBV12-3 or TRBV12-4 to TRBJ2-1; 7 bases agree with TRBD1. This CDR3 is 14 amino acids long. V lost 4 bases to trimming and J lost 9 bases; unmatched junction nucleotides: 9.

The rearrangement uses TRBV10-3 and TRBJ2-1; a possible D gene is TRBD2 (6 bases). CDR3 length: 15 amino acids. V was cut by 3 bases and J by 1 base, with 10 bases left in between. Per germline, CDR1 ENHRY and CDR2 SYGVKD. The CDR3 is CAISDLGSSYNEQFF. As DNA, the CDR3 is TGTGCCATCAGTGATCTCGGGAGTTCCTACAATGAGCAGTTCTTC.